Listed here are 7 T cell receptor beta chains from one sample, sequenced in a study of technical replicates of blood from a few donors. The method was immunoSEQ multiplex PCR; TCRdb's version includes in-frame clones alone and lacks a portion of them. Of about 49,000 clones listed, approximately 90% were seen once; the top ten hold about 4.3%. Material for sequencing was PBMCs. The receptor set was obtained from a human donor in good health. Some clones in this sample may be carry-over from other donors' samples.

This chain connects TRBV5-4 to TRBJ1-3; TRBD1 aligns across 12 bases. This CDR3 contains 15 residues. V lost 4 bases and J lost 4; bases outside the gene matches: 3. Germline CDR1 reads SGHNT; CDR2 reads YYREEE (reference sequence). The CDR3 protein is CASSAGTGGGNTIYF. The CDR3 DNA sequence: TGTGCCAGCAGCGCTGGGACAGGGGGCGGAAACACCATATATTTT.

The CDR3 protein is CATSRTGRNEKLFF. CDR3 nucleotides: TGTGCCACCAGCAGGACAGGTCGAAATGAAAAACTGTTTTTT. The chain carries TRBV15 and TRBJ1-4; the D gene is possibly TRBD1 (6 bases). The CDR3 sequence is 14 residues long. V shed 3 bases and J shed 5 bases, with 10 bases lying between them. Looked up from germline, CDR1 is LNHNV and CDR2 is YYDKDF (reference sequence).

This chain connects TRBV4-2 to TRBJ1-2; 9 nucleotides line up with TRBD1. This CDR3 is built from 15 residues. The V gene end was trimmed by 4 bases and the J gene end by 8 bases; junction bases not matched to a gene: 11. CDR1 is LGHNA and CDR2 is YNFKEQ in the germline V gene. The CDR3 coding sequence is TGTGCCAGCAGCCTCCGGGACAGGGACTTGATGGGCTACACCTTC. Amino acid sequence: CASSLRDRDLMGYTF.

The table lists this clone with a count of one. J is TRBJ1-4 and V is TRBV4-1; TRBD1 matches 7 bases. The germline gives CDR1 MGHRA, CDR2 YSYEKL. The CDR3 extends over 16 amino acids. V gave up 3 bases and J gave up 8 bases; unmatched junction bases: 12. The chain's CDR3 is CASSHETGTAREKLFF. In nucleotides, the CDR3 is TGCGCCAGCAGCCATGAAACCGGGACAGCCCGCGAAAAACTGTTTTTT.

The rearrangement joins TRBV30 to TRBJ2-3; 11 bases align to TRBD1. The trim removed 4 bases at V and 8 bases at J, leaving 8 bases unmatched. CDR3 length equals 14 residues. Germline CDR1 GTSNPN, CDR2 SVGIG (reference sequence). The CDR3 protein is CAWNRDRGMGTQYF. The CDR3 coding sequence is TGTGCCTGGAATCGGGACAGGGGGATGGGTACGCAGTATTTT.

The rearrangement joins TRBV7-9 to TRBJ2-2, with a possible D match to TRBD1 (6 bases). The CDR3 consists of 15 residues. Trimming left V 1 base short and J 6 bases short, with 12 bases between. Germline CDR1 reads SEHNR; CDR2 reads FQNEAQ (reference sequence). This chain's CDR3 is CASSLDRVFAGELFF. DNA for the CDR3: TGTGCCAGCAGCTTAGACAGGGTTTTTGCCGGGGAGCTGTTTTTT.

This chain connects TRBV4-3 to TRBJ2-2, with D perhaps matching TRBD2 (5 bases). The V end lost 8 bases, the J end lost 2 bases, and 12 bases lay between the germline ends. The V gene's germline CDR1 is LGHNA and CDR2 YSLEER. The CDR3 covers 14 residues. The DNA for the CDR3 is TGCGCCAGCCGGAGCGGCCAAAACACCGGGGAGCTGTTTTTT. Amino acids: CASRSGQNTGELFF.